These T cell receptor beta chains were read from a single sample in a study of shared clonotypes between healthy human individuals. Clones were sequenced by immunoSEQ multiplex PCR, and TCRdb holds only the in-frame ones, with some missing. The repertoire holds approximately 1.9 million clones, with over 85% as singletons. The sequenced sample was naive CD8+ T cells from PBMCs. The receptors stem from a man aged 18 to 29 in good health. Some clones in this sample may be carry-over from other donors' samples. The conserved cysteine and the conserved F or W are not part of the CDR3 here. D genes are given only for firm matches. Not every row has a clone size; where given, it reads once, few, many or a size class.

>NA|NA|TRBV28
ASSFAGGFYGYT
>NA|NA|TRBV28
ASSYLTADTIY
>NA|NA|TRBV6-1
ASGEEFWGIYGYT
>NA|NA|TRBV5-1
ASRGPGEKLF
>NA|NA|TRBV11-2
ASSLGHMNTGELF
>NA|NA|TRBV7-8
ASSPRQTQETQY
>NA|NA|TRBV28
ASTLRGTLSYEQY
>NA|NA|TRBV18
ASSRQNNEQF
>NA|TRBD1|TRBV7-8
ASSSQGYSNQPQH
>NA|NA|TRBV9
ASSVEGGANYGYT
>once|NA|TRBV6-5
ASSSDVSGNTIY
>NA|NA|TRBV29-1
SVEGGGAPGNTIY
>NA|NA|TRBV2
ASSEVSSGEKLF
>NA|NA|TRBV2
AGVDGYGYT
>NA|TRBD1|TRBV19
ASSWTGDSSNTEAF
>NA|NA|TRBV29-1
SVVSGTYEQY
>NA|TRBD2|TRBV9
ASSESGRAPYEQY
>once|TRBD1|TRBV27
ASSLTGERGDGYT
>NA|TRBD2|TRBV5-4
ASSSPGLASYEQY
>once|TRBD2|TRBV19
ASSIEGLAVTDTQY
>NA|NA|TRBV2
ATGADTQY
>NA|TRBD1|TRBV6-6
ASSDRVGNTIY
>NA|NA|TRBV28
ASTLEGDTQY
>NA|TRBD2|TRBV9
ASSVATSDLVDEQF
>NA|NA|TRBV7-9
ASSHRELWYEQY
>NA|NA|TRBV7-9
ASSFGTQGSATNEKLF
>NA|NA|TRBV4-3
ASSQGVQGYEAF
>once|NA|TRBV29-1
SGLGTDTQY
>NA|TRBD2|TRBV4-1
ASSQGASGGTSTDTQY
>once|TRBD1|TRBV7-9
ASSPRDRGLETQY
>NA|NA|TRBV4-3
ASAAGTLSYEQY
>NA|NA|TRBV28
ASSFPGGGTYEQY
>NA|NA|TRBV14
ATIKATSTDTQY
>NA|TRBD1|TRBV6-1
ASSEFRTGGPAGYT
>once|TRBD1|TRBV4-2
ASSRTGDGYT
>NA|NA|TRBV9
ASSVGKGSYEQY
>NA|NA|TRBV9
ASSVEGVDTQY
>NA|NA|TRBV28
ASSLYRHEKLF
>NA|NA|TRBV28
ASRPPVSKGDEQF
>NA|NA|TRBV27
ASTGFGGPWQF
>NA|NA|TRBV21-1
ASSKEYSGNTIY
>NA|TRBD1|TRBV10-2
ASSDRGRGEKLF
>NA|NA|TRBV27
ASTPGLGGADTQY
>NA|NA|TRBV29-1
SVVGGSSYEQY
>NA|TRBD1|TRBV28
ASGQGLAGEQF
>NA|TRBD1|TRBV28
AITPGQGTEAF
>NA|NA|TRBV11-2
ASSSSWYGAAYEQY
>NA|NA|TRBV7-9
ASTLFGGAGNSPLH
>once|TRBD1|TRBV15
ATRRRGQAYSGNTIY